Listed here is a single TCR beta chain. Antigen: not known. This entry comes from a study of CXCR3-negative and CXCR3-positive naive CD8 T cells. The CDR3 is 14 amino acids. The V gene's germline CDR1 is MGHRA and CDR2 YSYEKL. Study conclusions and caveats: The TRB CDR3s that CXCR3-positive naive cells carried were more hydrophobic than those of CXCR3-negative naive cells. TRBV-TRBJ usage was alike in naive CXCR3-negative and CXCR3-positive cells but differed in memory cells. Diversity proved comparably high across both naive subsets and much lower in memory CD8+ cells.

TRB cDNA libraries were made by UMI-labeled 5' RACE. Using the 5' RACE reads, TCRdb records one entry per CDR3 protein without DNA. Found here are tens of thousands of distinct CDR3 sequences; the top ten clones hold around 4%. The authors gated naive CD8+ T cells as CD45RO-CCR7+CD27+CD95-. Sequenced: naive CXCR3- CD8+ T cells from blood. Regarding subset: CD45RO-CCR7+CD27+CD95- naive CD8+ T cells lacking CXCR3 (TNR3-). The chain combines TRBV4-1 with TRBJ2-1; TCRdb proposes TRBD1, but this gene call is untestable without DNA. This TCR came from a human donor in good health. Some clones in this sample may be carry-over from other donors' samples. CDR3 protein: CASSQEGGYNEQFF.